The 12 T cell receptor beta chains below come from one sample, sequenced in a study of T-cell memory formation after mild COVID-19. TCRdb recomputed calls from the 5' RACE reads with MiXCR, one row per CDR3 protein. The data show around 440,000 distinct CDR3 sequences, 15% to 20% seen once. The sample was PBMCs or a T cell subset sorted from them (not recorded which). The receptors stem from an adult woman who had mild COVID-19 (a few samples of this study predate the infection). Cell type and time point are not known.

This clonotype was detected only a few times. The chain couples TRBV6-5 to TRBJ1-1, with a weak D call TRBD1 (5 bases). This CDR3 comprises 14 residues. Trimming cost V 3 bases and J 8 bases, with 16 bases left between them. Germline assignment: CDR1 MNHEY and CDR2 SVGAGI. CDR3 bases: TGTGCCAGCAGTTATGGGGTAGCAGGGACCGAAGCTTTCTTT. Translating gives CASSYGVAGTEAFF.

The table lists this clonotype with many counts. The gene calls are TRBV5-1 and TRBJ2-2, with 12 bases lining up with TRBD2. The CDR3 runs 17 residues. Germline CDR1 and CDR2: SGHRS and YFSETQ. V was pared by 2 bases and J by 6 bases, with 8 bases of the junction left unmatched. The CDR3 nucleotides read TGCGCCAGCAGCTTCAAATCCGGGACTAGCGGGCCCGGGGAGCTGTTTTTT. This gives the protein CASSFKSGTSGPGELFF.

This clonotype was found once. The V and J genes are TRBV20-1 and TRBJ2-1, with TRBD2 as a possible D gene (6 bases). The CDR3 loop spans 15 amino acids. V lost 1 base and J 8 bases, leaving 18 bases between the germline ends. Germline CDR1 reads DFQATT; CDR2 reads SNEGSKA (reference sequence). The chain's CDR3 is CSARGLVLSIHEQFF. CDR3 bases: TGCAGTGCTAGAGGACTAGTTTTGAGTATCCATGAGCAGTTCTTC.

This clonotype was detected a few times. V gene TRBV12-3 or TRBV12-4 combines with J gene TRBJ1-1; 7 nucleotides line up with TRBD1. The CDR3 spans 14 residues. Germline trimming cut 6 bases from V and 1 base from J; bases unmatched to any gene: 5. This CDR3 reads CASRPGQWNTEAFF. Here the CDR3 DNA reads TGTGCCAGCAGACCGGGACAGTGGAACACTGAAGCTTTCTTT.

The chain employs TRBV5-5 and TRBJ2-3, with 12 bases identical to TRBD1. This CDR3 comprises 16 residues. CDR1 and CDR2 (germline): SGHKS, YYEKEE (reference sequence). The junction had 8 bases not matched to a gene; V was cut back by 3 bases and J by 6 bases. The CDR3 spells CASSSHGTGGLDTQYF. CDR3 DNA: TGTGCCAGCAGCTCCCATGGGACAGGGGGCTTGGATACGCAGTATTTT.

The V call is TRBV9, the J call TRBJ2-3; 8 bases fit TRBD2. Germline CDR1 SGDLS, CDR2 YYNGEE. V was clipped by 0 bases and J by 5 bases; unmatched bases: 8. This CDR3 is 16 amino acids long. DNA for the CDR3: TGTGCCAGCAGCGTAGGTGGTAGCGGGGCGGTAGATACGCAGTATTTT. It specifies CASSVGGSGAVDTQYF.

V gene TRBV11-3 combines with J gene TRBJ2-1, with D possibly being TRBD2 (6 bases). The germline CDR1 and CDR2 sequences are SGHNT and YENEEA. The CDR3 extends over 14 amino acids. The V gene lost 5 bases and the J gene lost 7 bases, with 15 bases spanning the gap. The CDR3 spells CASSPGGSGNEQFF. CDR3 in DNA: TGTGCCAGCAGCCCCGGAGGGAGCGGGAATGAGCAGTTCTTC.

The chain is built from TRBV6-6 and TRBJ2-5; TRBD1 might be the D (5 bases). V was cut by 7 bases and J by 5 bases, with 14 bases left in between. The CDR3 length is 13 residues. Germline CDR1 and CDR2: MNHNY and SVGAGI (reference sequence). The DNA of the CDR3 is TGTGCCAGCAACGACAGACGAGAGGAGACCCAGTACTTC. Translation: CASNDRREETQYF.

CDR3 coding DNA: TGTGCCAGCAAGGGAGGCACAGATACGCAGTATTTT. Translated, it gives CASKGGTDTQYF. The chain employs TRBV6-5 and TRBJ2-3; the D gene is possibly TRBD2 (5 bases). V lost 7 bases and J 1 base, leaving 6 bases between the germline ends. Looked up from germline, CDR1 is MNHEY and CDR2 is SVGAGI. The CDR3 covers 12 residues.

This chain joins TRBV20-1 and TRBJ2-5; no reliable D call. The germline V gene has CDR1 DFQATT and CDR2 SNEGSKA (reference sequence). Trimming cost V 0 bases and J 4 bases, with 12 bases left between them. The length of the CDR3 is 14 residues. As DNA, the CDR3 is TGCAGTGCTAGAGATTTGAATAGGAGAGAGACCCAGTACTTC. This translates into CSARDLNRRETQYF.

The chain recombines TRBV12-3 or TRBV12-4 with TRBJ1-3; possibly TRBD1 for D (6 bases). The germline V and J ends were trimmed by 6 bases and 2 bases, with 8 bases remaining between them. CDR3 size: 13 residues. CDR3: CASSGTTGNTIYF. For the CDR3, the DNA is TGTGCCAGCAGCGGGACAACTGGAAACACCATATATTTT.

This chain links TRBV5-4 with TRBJ2-2; 7 bases are a match to TRBD2. Per the germline V gene, CDR1 is SGHNT and CDR2 is YYREEE (reference sequence). CDR3 length: 15 amino acids. Losses at the gene ends were 4 bases for V and 4 bases for J; bases not matched to a gene: 7. In DNA form, the CDR3 reads TGTGCCAGCAGCCACGCTAGCGGTACCACCGGGGAGCTGTTTTTT. This translates into CASSHASGTTGELFF.